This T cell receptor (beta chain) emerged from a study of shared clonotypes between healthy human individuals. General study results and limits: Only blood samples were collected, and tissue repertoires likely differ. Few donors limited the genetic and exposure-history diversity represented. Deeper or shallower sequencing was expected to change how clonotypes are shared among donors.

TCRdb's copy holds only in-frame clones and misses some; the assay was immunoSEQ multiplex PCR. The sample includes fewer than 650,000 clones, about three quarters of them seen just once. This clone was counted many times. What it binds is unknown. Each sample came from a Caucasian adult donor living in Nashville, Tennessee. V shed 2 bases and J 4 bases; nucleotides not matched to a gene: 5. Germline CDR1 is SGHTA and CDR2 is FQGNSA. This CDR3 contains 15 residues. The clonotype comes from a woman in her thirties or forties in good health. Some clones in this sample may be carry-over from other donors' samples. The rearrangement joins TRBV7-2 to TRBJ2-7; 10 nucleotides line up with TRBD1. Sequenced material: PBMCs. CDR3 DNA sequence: TGTGCCAGCAGCTTAACCGGGACAGGGGAGTACGAGCAGTACTTC. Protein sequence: CASSLTGTGEYEQYF.